One sample yielded the 29 T cell receptor beta chains listed below, sequenced in a study of blood T cell repertoires in COVID-19. Using immunoSEQ multiplex PCR, the repertoire was profiled, and TCRdb retains in-frame clones only, with some absent. The table lists 350,000 to 450,000 clones, around 87% of them singletons, with 2.3% in the top ten. Sequencing used peripheral blood. The receptor source for this set is a woman aged 55-70 years with COVID-19, enrolled during active disease.

V usage is TRBV18 and J usage is TRBJ2-7; a weak D match, TRBD2 (6 bases). Looked up from germline, CDR1 is KGHSH and CDR2 is LQKENI. V was cut by 6 bases and J by 5 bases, with 20 bases left in between. The CDR3 is 15 amino acids. The CDR3 bases are TGTGCCAGCTCGCCAGTCGCGGGGTTAGAAAACGAGCAGTACTTC. Residues: CASSPVAGLENEQYF.

The chain couples TRBV4-1 to TRBJ1-2, with D uncertain. This CDR3 is built from 15 residues. Trimming left V 0 bases short and J 4 bases short, with 12 bases between. From germline, CDR1 is MGHRA and CDR2 YSYEKL. The CDR3 bases are TGCGCCAGCAGCCAAGATGATTCAACTGCCTATGGCTACACCTTC. Protein: CASSQDDSTAYGYTF.

The rearrangement uses TRBV3-1 (or the pseudogene TRBV3-2) and TRBJ1-2, with 7 bases matching TRBD1. The CDR3 covers 15 residues. Germline lookup yields CDR1 LGHDT and CDR2 YNNKEL (reference sequence). The V segment lost 0 bases and the J segment 4 bases; nucleotides outside the gene matches: 5. The CDR3 loop reads CASSQDLRGLYGYTF. The CDR3 coding sequence is TGTGCCAGCAGCCAAGATTTGAGGGGGCTCTATGGCTACACCTTC.

This sequence joins TRBV13 and TRBJ1-6, with unresolved D. Germline CDR1 PRHDT, CDR2 FYEKMQ (reference sequence). This CDR3 has 15 amino acids. V was clipped by 5 bases and J by 8 bases, with 16 bases between them. As DNA, the CDR3 is TGTGCCAGCAGCCCCAGTCCAGTGGTTCATTCACCCCTCCACTTT. Residues: CASSPSPVVHSPLHF. The whole variable domain, filled in from reference TRBV13 and TRBJ1-6, reads AAGVIQSPRHLIKEKRETATLKCYPIPRHDTVYWYQQGPGQDPQFLISFYEKMQSDKGSIPDRFSAQQFSDYHSELNMSSLELGDSALYFCASSPSPVVHSPLHFGNGTRLTVT.

The V gene is TRBV7-2, the J gene TRBJ1-5; D perhaps matches TRBD1 (5 bases). The CDR3 totals 13 residues. Germline CDR1 is SGHTA and CDR2 is FQGNSA. The V end lost 6 bases, the J end lost 4 bases, and 10 bases lay between the germline ends. The CDR3 sequence is CASRPDRNQPQHF. The CDR3 DNA reads as TGTGCCAGCAGACCCGACAGAAATCAGCCCCAGCATTTT.

J is TRBJ1-3 and V is TRBV19; 8 bases fit TRBD1. Germline V CDR1 and CDR2: LNHDA, SQIVND (reference sequence). The trim removed 6 bases at V and 4 bases at J, leaving 5 bases unmatched. This CDR3 has 14 amino acids. CDR3 region: CASSPWDRGNTIYF. The CDR3 DNA reads as TGTGCCAGTAGCCCATGGGACAGGGGAAACACCATATATTTT.

This chain joins TRBV3-1 (or the pseudogene TRBV3-2) and TRBJ1-1; 12 nucleotides match TRBD1. Germline V gene lookup returns CDR1 LGHDT and CDR2 YNNKEL (reference sequence). Trimming cost V 1 base and J 7 bases; bases outside gene matches: 4. The CDR3 is made up of 15 amino acids. This CDR3 reads CASSQGDRGQGEAFF. The DNA for the CDR3 is TGTGCCAGCAGCCAAGGGGACAGGGGGCAGGGTGAAGCTTTCTTT.

This chain connects TRBV4-1 to TRBJ1-2; TRBD1 aligns across 7 bases. Germline V gene lookup returns CDR1 MGHRA and CDR2 YSYEKL. There are 13 residues in the CDR3. V shed 1 base and J 4 bases; nucleotides not matched to a gene: 0. This chain's CDR3 is CASSQAGGYGYTF. In nucleotides, the CDR3 is TGCGCCAGCAGCCAAGCAGGGGGCTATGGCTACACCTTC.

The table lists this clone with a few counts. V usage is TRBV7-9 and J usage is TRBJ2-7; maybe TRBD1 (6 bases). The CDR3 extends over 14 amino acids. The V gene lost 1 base and the J gene lost 7 bases, with 14 bases spanning the gap. Germline CDR1 reads SEHNR; CDR2 reads FQNEAQ (reference sequence). DNA of the CDR3: TGTGCCAGCAGCTTAGGGCAGGGGACCTTGGAGCAGTACTTC. This codes for CASSLGQGTLEQYF.

This chain uses TRBV9 with TRBJ2-2; 7 positions agree with TRBD2. The germline gives CDR1 SGDLS, CDR2 YYNGEE. The CDR3 is made up of 14 amino acids. The DNA of the CDR3 is TGTGCTATGAGCGGGGTCCCGGGGCCCGGGGAGCTGTTTTTT. Protein product: CAMSGVPGPGELFF. The full variable domain, with the rest looked up from reference TRBV9 and TRBJ2-2, is DSGVTQTPKHLITATGQRVTLRCSPRSGDLSVYWYQQSLDQGLQFLIQYYNGEERAKGNILERFSAQQFPDLHSELNLSSLELGDSALYFCAMSGVPGPGELFFGEGSRLTVL.

This clone has only one observation. This chain connects TRBV7-9 to TRBJ2-7; maybe TRBD2 (5 bases). The CDR3 has 14 amino acids. V was pared by 5 bases and J by 2 bases, with 13 bases between. Looked up from germline, CDR1 is SEHNR and CDR2 is FQNEAQ (reference sequence). CDR3 in DNA: TGTGCCAGCAGCAAGACGGGAATCCCCTACGAGCAGTACTTC. This encodes CASSKTGIPYEQYF.

In its sample, this clone was seen once. The rearrangement joins TRBV12-3 or TRBV12-4 to TRBJ2-2; TRBD2 might be the D (5 bases). Trimming took 7 bases from V and 6 from J, leaving 9 bases between them. The CDR3 runs 12 residues. The CDR3 DNA reads TGTGCCAGCACCCGGACTGCCGGGGAGCTGTTTTTT. It specifies CASTRTAGELFF.

This clone was recorded a few times. The chain carries TRBV30 and TRBJ1-2, with 10 bases fitting TRBD1. After removal of 3 bases from V and 8 bases from J, the junction contained 6 bases not matched to a gene. In germline, CDR1 is GTSNPN, CDR2 SVGIG (reference sequence). The CDR3 covers 13 residues. The CDR3 bases are TGTGCCTGGAGCCCGGGACAGGGGAGAGGCTACACCTTC. Its protein is CAWSPGQGRGYTF.

V gene TRBV24-1 combines with J gene TRBJ2-5, with TRBD1 matching over 9 bases. The CDR3 totals 17 residues. CDR1 is KGHDR, CDR2 SFDVKD, per germline. The V segment lost 0 bases and the J segment 3 bases; nucleotides outside the gene matches: 7. The CDR3 sequence is CATSDLDATGGEETQYF. The CDR3 region has the DNA TGTGCCACCAGTGATTTGGATGCGACAGGGGGTGAAGAGACCCAGTACTTC.

The CDR3 bases are TGTGCCAGCTCACCACCCCAGCGGGTCAGAAAGAACACTGAAGCTTTCTTT. It yields the protein CASSPPQRVRKNTEAFF. The rearrangement uses TRBV18 and TRBJ1-1, with D unclear. V was trimmed by 0 bases and J by 1 base, leaving 15 bases between them. This CDR3 comprises 17 residues. Per germline, CDR1 KGHSH and CDR2 LQKENI.

This clone was seen only once. V is TRBV19 and J is TRBJ1-2; D is undetermined. V shed 3 bases and J shed 0 bases, with 8 bases lying between them. Germline V lookup: CDR1 LNHDA, CDR2 SQIVND (reference sequence). The CDR3 consists of 14 residues. The CDR3 loop reads CASSIDTTNYGYTF. The CDR3, as DNA: TGTGCCAGTAGTATTGACACCACTAACTATGGCTACACCTTC.

The V gene is TRBV3-1 (or the pseudogene TRBV3-2), the J gene TRBJ2-1; D may be TRBD1 (7 bases). This CDR3 contains 18 residues. V gave up 0 bases and J gave up 1 base, with 16 bases separating them. CDR1 and CDR2 from the germline V gene are LGHDT and YNNKEL (reference sequence). The CDR3 loop reads CASSQDEAGGGSYNEQFF. CDR3 in DNA: TGTGCCAGCAGCCAAGATGAGGCAGGGGGAGGTTCCTACAATGAGCAGTTCTTC.

The chain is built from TRBV7-3 and TRBJ2-6; 12 nucleotides line up with TRBD1. This CDR3 has 18 amino acids. V was pared by 5 bases and J by 2 bases, with 7 bases of the junction left unmatched. CDR1 SGHTA and CDR2 FQGTGA come from the germline V gene. The CDR3 nucleotides read TGTGCCAGCAGCGGACCGGGACAGGGGGCTCCTGGGGCCAACGTCCTGACTTTC. This translates into CASSGPGQGAPGANVLTF.

The CDR3 is CASTKDRIPGNTIYF. In DNA form, the CDR3 reads TGTGCCAGCACCAAAGACAGGATTCCTGGAAACACCATATATTTT. The genes are TRBV6-5 and TRBJ1-3; a weak D match, TRBD1 (6 bases). V gave up 7 bases and J gave up 2 bases, with 15 bases separating them. The CDR3 spans 15 residues. Germline loops: CDR1 MNHEY, CDR2 SVGAGI.

The rearrangement uses TRBV5-1 and TRBJ1-4, with TRBD1 matching 7 bases. CDR3 size: 14 residues. Per germline, CDR1 SGHRS and CDR2 YFSETQ. V shed 4 bases and J 8 bases; nucleotides not matched to a gene: 8. The CDR3 nucleotides read TGCGCCAGCAGCCCCGGAACAGGGGCCGAAAAACTGTTTTTT. Its translation is CASSPGTGAEKLFF.

V and J are TRBV5-1 and TRBJ1-4, with 8 bases matching TRBD1. Trimming at V came to 5 bases and at J to 6 bases, leaving 0 bases not matched to a gene. CDR1 and CDR2 (germline): SGHRS, YFSETQ. The CDR3 length is 12 residues. Written as DNA, the CDR3 is TGCGCCAGCAGGACAGGGGATGAAAAACTGTTTTTT. It encodes CASRTGDEKLFF.

In this sample, this clone turned up once. The chain is built from TRBV21-1 and TRBJ1-6; the tabulated D call, TRBD1, remains unverified against the DNA. TRBV21-1 is designated a pseudogene. The CDR3 loop spans 16 amino acids. CDR3 bases: TGTGCCAGCAGCAACTCGACAGGGAGCCAGAATTCACCCCTCCACTTT. Translated, it gives CASSNSTGSQNSPLHF.

The V call is TRBV6-5, the J call TRBJ1-1; TRBD1 is a possible D gene (6 bases). Germline CDR1 MNHEY, CDR2 SVGAGI. The CDR3 has 15 amino acids. Trimming left V 6 bases short and J 1 base short, with 15 bases between. The DNA of the CDR3 is TGTGCCAGCAGGTCCTACAGGGCTGGGAACACTGAAGCTTTCTTT. It specifies CASRSYRAGNTEAFF.

The rearrangement joins TRBV9 to TRBJ1-2, with 10 bases fitting TRBD1. Per the germline V gene, CDR1 is SGDLS and CDR2 is YYNGEE. The CDR3 has 16 residues. The junction had 7 bases not matched to a gene; V was cut back by 1 base and J by 4 bases. CDR3: CASSVTGQGDTYGYTF. Written as DNA, the CDR3 is TGTGCCAGCAGCGTAACCGGACAGGGGGACACCTATGGCTACACCTTC. Complete variable domain (other parts from reference TRBV9 and TRBJ1-2): DSGVTQTPKHLITATGQRVTLRCSPRSGDLSVYWYQQSLDQGLQFLIQYYNGEERAKGNILERFSAQQFPDLHSELNLSSLELGDSALYFCASSVTGQGDTYGYTFGSGTRLTVV.

This clone is a singleton in its sample. The V call is TRBV29-1, the J call TRBJ1-1; weak D call: TRBD1 (5 bases). The CDR3 contains 14 residues. V was shortened by 6 bases and J by 1 base, with 15 bases between the two germline ends. The V gene's germline CDR1 is SQVTM and CDR2 ANQGSEA. CDR3 sequence (DNA): TGCAGCGTCCTGGACCAGGGCTGGAACACTGAAGCTTTCTTT. Its translation is CSVLDQGWNTEAFF.

This clone was counted only a few times. The J gene is TRBJ2-7, the V gene TRBV19, with 10 bases that match TRBD1. Germline lookup yields CDR1 LNHDA and CDR2 SQIVND (reference sequence). This CDR3 contains 13 residues. The trim removed 9 bases at V and 3 bases at J, leaving 5 bases unmatched. In DNA, the CDR3 is TGTGCCAGCGCTCGGACAGGGGGCTACGAGCAGTACTTC. Encoded protein: CASARTGGYEQYF.

The V call is TRBV29-1, the J call TRBJ1-1; D perhaps matches TRBD1 (6 bases). Germline CDR1 reads SQVTM; CDR2 reads ANQGSEA. CDR3 length: 15 amino acids. The ends were cut back, 7 bases at V and 1 base at J, with 19 bases in the middle. CDR3 sequence (DNA): TGCAGCGCAGGACGGACCTCGGACAGGAACACTGAAGCTTTCTTT. This codes for CSAGRTSDRNTEAFF.

CDR3 DNA sequence: TGTGCCAGTAGTCGGCGGAGGAACACTGAAGCTTTCTTT. This sequence encodes CASSRRRNTEAFF. V usage is TRBV19 and J usage is TRBJ1-1, with no clear D. Germline V lookup: CDR1 LNHDA, CDR2 SQIVND (reference sequence). Deletions cut 5 bases from V and 1 base from J, with 8 bases between. This CDR3 is 13 amino acids long.

As for this clone: Different DNA sequences within this sample yield the same CDR3. The V and J genes are TRBV7-9 and TRBJ1-4, with 7 nucleotides matching TRBD1. Germline V CDR1 and CDR2: SEHNR, FQNEAQ (reference sequence). V lost 3 bases and J lost 4; bases outside the gene matches: 2. The CDR3 totals 14 residues. Written as DNA, the CDR3 is TGTGCCAGCAGCTTGCGACAGGGTAATGAAAAACTGTTTTTT. Translating gives CASSLRQGNEKLFF. The whole variable domain, remainder taken from reference TRBV7-9 and TRBJ1-4, is DTGVSQNPRHKITKRGQNVTFRCDPISEHNRLYWYRQTLGQGPEFLTYFQNEAQLEKSRLLSDRFSAERPKGSFSTLEIQRTEQGDSAMYLCASSLRQGNEKLFFGSGTQLSVL.